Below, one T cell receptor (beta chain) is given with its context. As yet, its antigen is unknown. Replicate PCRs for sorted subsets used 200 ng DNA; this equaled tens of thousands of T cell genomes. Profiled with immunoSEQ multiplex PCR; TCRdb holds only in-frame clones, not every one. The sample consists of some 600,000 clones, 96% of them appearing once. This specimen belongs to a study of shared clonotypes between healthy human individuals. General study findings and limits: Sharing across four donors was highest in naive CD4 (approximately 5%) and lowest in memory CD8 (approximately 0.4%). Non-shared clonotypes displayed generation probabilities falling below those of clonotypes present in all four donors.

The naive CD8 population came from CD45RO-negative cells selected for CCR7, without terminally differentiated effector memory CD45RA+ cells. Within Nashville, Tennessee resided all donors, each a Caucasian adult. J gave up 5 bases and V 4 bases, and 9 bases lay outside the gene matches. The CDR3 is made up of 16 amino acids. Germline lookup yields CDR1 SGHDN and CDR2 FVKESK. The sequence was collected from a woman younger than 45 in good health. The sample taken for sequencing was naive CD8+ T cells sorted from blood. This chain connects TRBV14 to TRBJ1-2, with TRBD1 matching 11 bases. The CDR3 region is CASSPTGTGGGYGYTF. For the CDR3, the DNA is TGTGCCAGCAGCCCCACCGGGACAGGGGGAGGATATGGCTACACCTTC.